The 19 T cell receptor beta chains presented below share a single source sample, sequenced in a study of shared T cell receptors in the human thymus. Only in-frame clones appear in the TCRdb table, and some are missing; sequencing was by immunoSEQ multiplex PCR. Of some 640,000 clones in the sample, more than 75% are singletons; the top ten hold roughly 0.0086%. Separately, the same data were catalogued under a study of human thymus T cells.

Source material: thymocytes. These receptors all come from a boy under three years old with a congenital heart defect.

This chain joins TRBV4-3 and TRBJ1-2; D uncertain. Germline CDR1 and CDR2: LGHNA and YSLEER. CDR3 length: 13 amino acids. V was trimmed by 0 bases and J by 4 bases, leaving 6 bases between them. DNA for the CDR3: TGCGCCAGCAGCCAAGATCTACTCTATGGCTACACCTTC. Protein sequence: CASSQDLLYGYTF.

The rearrangement links TRBV5-1 to TRBJ1-2; D perhaps matches TRBD1 (5 bases). Trimming pared 2 bases from V and 1 base from J, leaving 15 bases between. Germline CDR1 and CDR2: SGHRS and YFSETQ. CDR3 size: 16 residues. The DNA of the CDR3 is TGCGCCAGCAGCTTTGCCATAACAGGTTTTAACTATGGCTACACCTTC. Translated: CASSFAITGFNYGYTF.

The rearrangement uses TRBV28 and TRBJ1-5, with TRBD1 as a possible D gene (6 bases). The germline gives CDR1 MDHEN, CDR2 SYDVKM. This CDR3 has 16 residues. V was pared by 6 bases and J by 0 bases, with 15 bases between. This CDR3 is CASRFRDNYSNQPQHF. CDR3 DNA sequence: TGTGCCAGCAGGTTCCGGGACAATTATAGCAATCAGCCCCAGCATTTT. The entire variable domain, with the rest obtained from reference TRBV28 and TRBJ1-5, is as follows: DVKVTQSSRYLVKRTGEKVFLECVQDMDHENMFWYRQDPGLGLRLIYFSYDVKMKEKGDIPEGYSVSREKKERFSLILESASTNQTSMYLCASRFRDNYSNQPQHFGDGTRLSIL.

V is TRBV10-3 and J is TRBJ2-7, with TRBD1 as a possible D gene (5 bases). The CDR3 runs 16 residues. Trimming cost V 0 bases and J 0 bases, with 12 bases left between them. Looked up from germline, CDR1 is ENHRY and CDR2 is SYGVKD. CDR3 amino acids: CAISESRQGLSYEQYF. CDR3 nucleotide sequence: TGTGCCATCAGTGAGTCCCGCCAGGGCCTCTCCTACGAGCAGTACTTC.

This clone was seen only a few times. CDR3 in DNA: TGTGCCAGCGGCGAGGGACTCAACGGGAAGACCCAGTACTTC. Its translation is CASGEGLNGKTQYF. The rearrangement links TRBV25-1 to TRBJ2-5, with TRBD2 as a possible D gene (6 bases). CDR3 size: 14 residues. V was cut by 8 bases and J by 6 bases, with 19 bases left in between. Germline CDR1 MGHDK, CDR2 SYGVNS.

The CDR3 DNA follows: TGTGCCAGCAGCCAAGGGGACAGGGGTGCCAAAAACATTCAGTACTTC. Its translation is CASSQGDRGAKNIQYF. J is TRBJ2-4 and V is TRBV4-2; 10 bases agree with TRBD1. CDR1 and CDR2 from the germline V gene are LGHNA and YNFKEQ. Losses at the gene ends were 1 base for V and 1 base for J; bases not matched to a gene: 1. This CDR3 has 16 residues.

The rearrangement uses TRBV7-3 and TRBJ2-3; 12 bases fit TRBD2. Germline trimming cut 1 base from V and 2 bases from J; bases unmatched to any gene: 4. The CDR3 is 17 residues long. Looked up from germline, CDR1 is SGHTA and CDR2 is FQGTGA. CDR3: CASSLMTSGGNTDTQYF. CDR3 nucleotides: TGTGCCAGCAGCTTAATGACTAGCGGGGGTAACACAGATACGCAGTATTTT.

The genes are TRBV2 and TRBJ2-3; no clear D gene. Trimming cost V 6 bases and J 2 bases, with 12 bases left between them. The CDR3 runs to 14 residues. Germline-derived CDR1 and CDR2 are SNHLY and FYNNEI. In DNA form, the CDR3 reads TGTGCCAGCAGCGAGACCAGGAACACAGATACGCAGTATTTT. Translated: CASSETRNTDTQYF.

As to this clone: One junction end disagrees with the germline gene, perhaps due to a read error. The chain uses TRBV4-1 and TRBJ2-5; D not resolved. Per germline, CDR1 MGHRA and CDR2 YSYEKL. The CDR3 spans 15 residues. CDR3 in amino acids: CASSQDAADQGTQYF. The CDR3 region has the DNA TGCGCCAGCAGCCAAGATGCGGCAGATCAAGGGACCCAGTACTTC.

The chain recombines TRBV12-5 with TRBJ2-7, with no clear D. Germline assignment: CDR1 LGHNT and CDR2 FRNRAP. V was cut by 0 bases and J by 6 bases, with 12 bases left in between. The CDR3 is made up of 14 amino acids. The CDR3 DNA follows: TGTGCTAGTGGTTTGGTCGAACTACCTGCCGAGCAGTACTTC. This codes for CASGLVELPAEQYF. The variable domain in full, completed from reference TRBV12-5 and TRBJ2-7, reads DARVTQTPRHKVTEMGQEVTMRCQPILGHNTVFWYRQTMMQGLELLAYFRNRAPLDDSGMPKDRFSAEMPDATLATLKIQPSEPRDSAVYFCASGLVELPAEQYFGPGTRLTVT.

The genes are TRBV9 and TRBJ2-7, with D unresolved. The CDR3 is 15 amino acids. Germline V gene lookup returns CDR1 SGDLS and CDR2 YYNGEE. The V end was cut by 0 bases, the J end by 1 base, with 11 bases between. CDR3 DNA: TGTGCCAGCAGCGTAGGGGCAGGCAGTTCCTACGAGCAGTACTTC. Amino acids: CASSVGAGSSYEQYF.

The chain uses TRBV2 and TRBJ2-1; D is uncertain. The CDR3 loop spans 15 amino acids. Trimming stripped 4 bases from V and 0 bases from J, with 10 bases between. Germline V lookup: CDR1 SNHLY, CDR2 FYNNEI. The CDR3 sequence is CASSAYNVSYNEQFF. DNA for the CDR3: TGTGCCAGCAGTGCTTACAATGTCTCCTACAATGAGCAGTTCTTC.

This sequence joins TRBV12-5 and TRBJ1-4, with 10 nucleotides matching TRBD1. The CDR3 extends over 18 amino acids. V trimming: 0 bases; J trimming: 5 bases; junction bases outside the gene matches: 9. Germline V lookup: CDR1 LGHNT, CDR2 FRNRAP. In DNA, the CDR3 is TGTGCTAGTGGTTTGGTGGCTCCCAGGACAGGGGGGAATGAAAAACTGTTTTTT. Amino acids: CASGLVAPRTGGNEKLFF.

V usage is TRBV6-5 and J usage is TRBJ2-5, with 10 bases that match TRBD1. There are 15 residues in the CDR3. V trimming: 6 bases; J trimming: 5 bases; junction bases outside the gene matches: 9. The germline gives CDR1 MNHEY, CDR2 SVGAGI. The CDR3 is CASRPDRGIWETQYF. CDR3 nucleotide sequence: TGTGCCAGCAGGCCGGACAGGGGGATTTGGGAGACCCAGTACTTC.

CDR3 nucleotide sequence: TGTGCCAGCAGTTTGTCCCCGGGACTAGCGGCCCTAAACCCCTACGAGCAGTACTTC. This codes for CASSLSPGLAALNPYEQYF. The gene calls are TRBV27 and TRBJ2-7; 11 bases agree with TRBD2. CDR1 MNHEY and CDR2 SMNVEV come from the germline V gene (reference sequence). V shed 3 bases, J shed 2 bases, and the junction held 15 bases outside the gene matches. This CDR3 contains 19 residues.

CDR3 region: CAWSVWGGISYEQYF. CDR3 nucleotide sequence: TGTGCCTGGAGTGTATGGGGCGGAATCTCCTACGAGCAGTACTTC. The chain combines TRBV30 with TRBJ2-7; a possible D gene is TRBD1 (5 bases). In germline, CDR1 is GTSNPN, CDR2 SVGIG (reference sequence). Deletions cut 0 bases from V and 0 bases from J, with 12 bases between. The CDR3 runs 15 residues.

The CDR3 coding sequence is TGTGCCAGCACCAACGAGCCCACTAGCGGGGGGACTCGGGGGTCCCAGTACTTC. This codes for CASTNEPTSGGTRGSQYF. This chain links TRBV28 with TRBJ2-5, with 12 positions matching TRBD2. V dropped 7 bases and J dropped 9; count of bases not matched to a gene: 21. CDR3 length equals 18 residues. CDR1 is MDHEN and CDR2 is SYDVKM in the germline V gene.

This chain links TRBV30 with TRBJ1-2; D gene uncertain. The CDR3 is made up of 14 amino acids. With 1 base removed from V and 1 base from J, the gap between germline ends came to 10 bases. Germline CDR1 reads GTSNPN; CDR2 reads SVGIG (reference sequence). The CDR3 here is CAWSEAVSNYGYTF. The CDR3 DNA is TGTGCCTGGAGTGAGGCGGTTAGTAACTATGGCTACACCTTC.

The chain carries TRBV4-1 and TRBJ1-1; unclear D gene. Germline loops: CDR1 MGHRA, CDR2 YSYEKL. CDR3 size: 13 residues. Deletions cut 1 base from V and 6 bases from J, with 9 bases between. In DNA, the CDR3 is TGCGCCAGCAGCCAAGGAAGCCGGGCTGAAGCTTTCTTT. This translates into CASSQGSRAEAFF.